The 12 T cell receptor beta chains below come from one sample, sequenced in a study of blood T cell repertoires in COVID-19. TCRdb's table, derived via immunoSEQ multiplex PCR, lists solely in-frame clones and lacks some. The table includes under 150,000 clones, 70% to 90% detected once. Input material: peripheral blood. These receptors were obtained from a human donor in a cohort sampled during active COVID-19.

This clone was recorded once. The CDR3 DNA follows: TGTGCCAGTAGTGTATCGGGTGAGCAGTTCTTC. Protein product: CASSVSGEQFF. The chain recombines TRBV19 with TRBJ2-1; D gene ambiguous. This CDR3 comprises 11 residues. The V end was cut by 5 bases, the J end by 9 bases, with 8 bases between. From germline, CDR1 is LNHDA and CDR2 SQIVND (reference sequence).

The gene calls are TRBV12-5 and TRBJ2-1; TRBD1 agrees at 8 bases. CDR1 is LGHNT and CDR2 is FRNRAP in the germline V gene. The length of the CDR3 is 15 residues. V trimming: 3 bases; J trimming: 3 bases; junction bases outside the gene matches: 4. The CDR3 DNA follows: TGTGCTAGTGGTTTTGGACAGGGCTTCTACAATGAGCAGTTCTTC. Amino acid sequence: CASGFGQGFYNEQFF.

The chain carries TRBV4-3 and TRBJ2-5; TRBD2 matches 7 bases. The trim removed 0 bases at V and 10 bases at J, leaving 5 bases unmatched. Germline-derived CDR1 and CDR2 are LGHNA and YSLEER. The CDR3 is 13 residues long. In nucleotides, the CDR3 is TGCGCCAGCAGCCAAGATTCCAGGGAGGGCCAGTACTTC. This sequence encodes CASSQDSREGQYF.

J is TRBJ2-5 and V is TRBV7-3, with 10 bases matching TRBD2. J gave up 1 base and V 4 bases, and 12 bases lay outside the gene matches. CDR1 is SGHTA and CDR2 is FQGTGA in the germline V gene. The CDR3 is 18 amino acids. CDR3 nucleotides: TGTGCCAGCAGCTACCCCAGGGGTGAGCGGGGGGGCCAAGAGACCCAGTACTTC. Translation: CASSYPRGERGGQETQYF. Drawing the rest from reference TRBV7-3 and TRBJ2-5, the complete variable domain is GAGVSQTPSNKVTEKGKYVELRCDPISGHTALYWYRQSLGQGPEFLIYFQGTGAADDSGLPNDRFFAVRPEGSVSTLKIQRTERGDSAVYLCASSYPRGERGGQETQYFGPGTRLLVL.

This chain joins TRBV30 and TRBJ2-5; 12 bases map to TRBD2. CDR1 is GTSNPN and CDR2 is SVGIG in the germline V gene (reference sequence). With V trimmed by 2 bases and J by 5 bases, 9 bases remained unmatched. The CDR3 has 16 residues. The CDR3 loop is CAWSTGLAGPRETQYF. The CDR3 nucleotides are TGTGCCTGGAGTACCGGACTAGCGGGGCCCCGGGAGACCCAGTACTTC.

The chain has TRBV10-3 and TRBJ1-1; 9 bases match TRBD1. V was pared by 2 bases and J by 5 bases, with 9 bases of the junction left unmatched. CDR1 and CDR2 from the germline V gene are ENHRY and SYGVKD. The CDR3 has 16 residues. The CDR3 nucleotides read TGTGCCATCAGTGAGAACCCAGGGACAGGGCGGACTGAAGCTTTCTTT. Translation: CAISENPGTGRTEAFF.

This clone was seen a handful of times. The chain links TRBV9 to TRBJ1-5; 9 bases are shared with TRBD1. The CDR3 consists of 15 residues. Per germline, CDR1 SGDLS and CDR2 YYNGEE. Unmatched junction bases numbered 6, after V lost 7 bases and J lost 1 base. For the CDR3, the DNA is TGTGCCAGCTCACAGGGGGCGAAGAGCAATCAGCCCCAGCATTTT. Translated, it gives CASSQGAKSNQPQHF.

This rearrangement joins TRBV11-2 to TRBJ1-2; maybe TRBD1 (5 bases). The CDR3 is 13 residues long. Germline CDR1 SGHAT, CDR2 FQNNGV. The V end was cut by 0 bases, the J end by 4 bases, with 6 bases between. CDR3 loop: CASSLEDSYGYTF. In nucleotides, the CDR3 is TGTGCCAGCAGCTTAGAAGACAGCTATGGCTACACCTTC.

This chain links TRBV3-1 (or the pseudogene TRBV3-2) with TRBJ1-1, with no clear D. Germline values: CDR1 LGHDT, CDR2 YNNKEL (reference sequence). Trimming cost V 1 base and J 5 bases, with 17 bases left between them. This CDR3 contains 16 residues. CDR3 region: CASSQGAVSGRTEAFF. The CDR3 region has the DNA TGTGCCAGCAGCCAAGGGGCAGTGTCGGGGAGGACTGAAGCTTTCTTT.

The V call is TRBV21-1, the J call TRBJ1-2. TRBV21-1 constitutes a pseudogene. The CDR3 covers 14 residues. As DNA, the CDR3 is TGTGCCAGCAGCAAACGGGGGGGGCCAAAAGGCTACACCTTC. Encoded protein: CASSKRGGPKGYTF.

The CDR3 region is CATSPRGAGGARTMNTEAFF. Written as DNA, the CDR3 is TGTGCCACCAGCCCCCGTGGGGCAGGGGGAGCCCGGACCATGAACACTGAAGCTTTCTTT. The chain joins TRBV15 to TRBJ1-1; 7 positions match TRBD1. Germline V gene sequence: CDR1 LNHNV, CDR2 YYDKDF (reference sequence). This CDR3 contains 20 residues. The trim removed 5 bases at V and 0 bases at J, leaving 21 bases unmatched.

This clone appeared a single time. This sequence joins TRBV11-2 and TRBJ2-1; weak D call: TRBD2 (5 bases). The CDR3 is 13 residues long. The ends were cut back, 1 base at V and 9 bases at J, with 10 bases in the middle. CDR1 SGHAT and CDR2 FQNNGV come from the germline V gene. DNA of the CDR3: TGTGCCAGCAGCTTAGCTTTCGGACTTGAGCAGTTCTTC. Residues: CASSLAFGLEQFF.